The 8 T cell receptor beta chains below all came from one sample that was sequenced in a study of T-cell reconstitution after alpha-beta-depleted transplantation in children. Molecular barcoding with unique molecular identifiers was used for the TCRbeta library. TCRdb re-analysed the PCR reads in MiXCR, keeping a single row per CDR3 protein. The profile shows around 400,000 distinct CDR3 sequences, roughly 11% of them singletons. Sample: PBMCs from the stem cell graft donor, taken from the stem cell graft. The origin of the receptors is a human donor who donated a stem cell graft to a child with acute myeloid leukemia.

This clonotype was detected only a few times. CDR3 nucleotides: TGTGCCAGCAGCCGGACAGGGGGAGGCACCGGGGAGCTGTTTTTT. Translated, it gives CASSRTGGGTGELFF. The chain recombines TRBV11-1 with TRBJ2-2; 10 nucleotides agree with TRBD1. The trim removed 5 bases at V and 4 bases at J, leaving 4 bases unmatched. The germline CDR1 and CDR2 sequences are SGHAT and FQDESV (reference sequence). The CDR3 contains 15 residues.

This clonotype was seen a handful of times. The chain is built from TRBV11-1 and TRBJ2-1; D is tentatively TRBD1 or TRBD2 (5 bases each). The V gene lost 4 bases and the J gene lost 0 bases, with 19 bases spanning the gap. Germline loops: CDR1 SGHAT, CDR2 FQDESV (reference sequence). CDR3 length: 18 residues. The CDR3 loop reads CASSSGTRKDSSYNEQFF. CDR3 coding DNA: TGTGCCAGCAGCTCCGGGACCCGCAAGGATAGCTCCTACAATGAGCAGTTCTTC.

The gene calls are TRBV6-2 or TRBV6-3 and TRBJ1-5; perhaps TRBD1 as D (6 bases). This CDR3 is 14 amino acids long. V gave up 7 bases and J gave up 4 bases, with 14 bases separating them. The germline V gene encodes CDR1 MNHEY and CDR2 SVGEGT. The CDR3 bases are TGTGCCAGCACCCCCCGGCAGGGGAATCAGCCCCAGCATTTT. As protein: CASTPRQGNQPQHF.

The chain recombines TRBV6-5 with TRBJ1-2; TRBD1 is a possible D gene (6 bases). There are 16 residues in the CDR3. Per the germline V gene, CDR1 is MNHEY and CDR2 is SVGAGI. With 0 bases removed from V and 6 bases from J, the gap between germline ends came to 17 bases. As DNA, the CDR3 is TGTGCCAGCAGTTACTCTTCGACAGGAAGCTTGAATGGCTACACCTTC. The encoded protein is CASSYSSTGSLNGYTF.

This clonotype was seen repeatedly, ten times or more. V gene TRBV5-1 combines with J gene TRBJ2-2; 8 bases fit TRBD2. CDR3 size: 16 residues. Germline lookup yields CDR1 SGHRS and CDR2 YFSETQ. The V gene end was trimmed by 0 bases and the J gene end by 2 bases; junction bases not matched to a gene: 3. The DNA of the CDR3 is TGCGCCAGCAGCTTGGTGGCGGGGGGAAACACCGGGGAGCTGTTTTTT. It translates to CASSLVAGGNTGELFF.

This clonotype occurred many times. The V call is TRBV7-2, the J call TRBJ1-2; possibly TRBD1 for D (5 bases). Deletions cut 0 bases from V and 8 bases from J, with 16 bases between. CDR1 is SGHTA and CDR2 is FQGNSA in the germline V gene. The CDR3 length is 15 residues. CDR3 sequence: CASSLASSGIWGYTF. As DNA, the CDR3 is TGTGCCAGCAGCTTAGCCTCCTCAGGGATCTGGGGCTACACCTTC.

V gene TRBV12-3 or TRBV12-4 combines with J gene TRBJ2-1; 7 nucleotides match TRBD1. V shed 1 base and J 5 bases; nucleotides not matched to a gene: 5. This CDR3 has 15 amino acids. The CDR3 DNA follows: TGTGCCAGCAGTTTAGTACAGGGGAATCACAATGAGCAGTTCTTC. Its translation: CASSLVQGNHNEQFF.

In this sample, this clonotype turned up a few times. The chain couples TRBV9 to TRBJ2-7, with D maybe TRBD1 (5 bases). Germline CDR1 is SGDLS and CDR2 is YYNGEE. V was pared by 3 bases and J by 6 bases, with 16 bases between. CDR3 length: 14 amino acids. This chain's CDR3 is CASSAAGNWGEQYF. The CDR3 region has the DNA TGTGCCAGCAGCGCGGCAGGGAACTGGGGCGAGCAGTACTTC.